Presented here are 26 T cell receptor beta chains from one specimen sequenced in a study of CD8+ T cells in alopecia areata. Sequencing used cDNA as its template, made by extracting RNA and reverse transcribing it. The method was immunoSEQ multiplex PCR; TCRdb's version includes in-frame clones alone and lacks a portion of them. The repertoire has 150,000 or so clones, around 47% of them found once; the top ten carry approximately 7%. Sequenced: CD4+ T cells sorted from blood. The receptors here all came from a human donor with alopecia areata.

The chain uses TRBV6-6 and TRBJ1-4, with D unclear. This CDR3 spans 13 amino acids. Germline V gene lookup returns CDR1 MNHNY and CDR2 SVGAGI (reference sequence). Trimming removed 6 bases from V and 8 bases from J, with 13 bases in between. The CDR3 DNA reads as TGTGCCAGCAGACGCGAGAGAAGCGAAAAACTGTTTTTT. Protein: CASRRERSEKLFF.

This clone was recorded a few times. The V call is TRBV30, the J call TRBJ2-1, with 12 bases fitting TRBD2. The V gene's germline CDR1 is GTSNPN and CDR2 SVGIG (reference sequence). The CDR3 covers 15 residues. The ends lost 7 bases at V and 9 bases at J; junction bases unmatched: 13. The chain's CDR3 is CASSSTSGRFSEQFF. In DNA, the CDR3 is TGTGCCTCCTCCTCCACTAGCGGGAGGTTCAGTGAGCAGTTCTTC.

The chain carries TRBV29-1 and TRBJ1-1; D is unclear. The ends were cut back, 4 bases at V and 0 bases at J, with 9 bases in the middle. The CDR3 loop spans 13 amino acids. Germline V CDR1 and CDR2: SQVTM, ANQGSEA. CDR3 nucleotides: TGCAGCGTTGCGATAGTCCTGAACACTGAAGCTTTCTTT. Its protein product is CSVAIVLNTEAFF.

The V call is TRBV19, the J call TRBJ1-4; maybe TRBD1 (5 bases). The CDR3 extends over 15 amino acids. V was shortened by 4 bases and J by 2 bases, with 11 bases between the two germline ends. Germline V gene data show CDR1 as LNHDA and CDR2 as SQIVND (reference sequence). Here the CDR3 DNA reads TGTGCCAGTAGTAACCCGGGGGGGACTAATGAAAAACTGTTTTTT. Amino acids: CASSNPGGTNEKLFF.

This chain links TRBV29-1 with TRBJ2-7, with D perhaps matching TRBD2 (6 bases). Germline assignment: CDR1 SQVTM and CDR2 ANQGSEA. There are 15 residues in the CDR3. V was cut by 7 bases and J by 6 bases, with 25 bases left in between. The CDR3 is CSAAQKHTLASEQYF. CDR3 nucleotides: TGCAGCGCAGCCCAAAAACATACACTAGCATCCGAGCAGTACTTC.

This sequence joins TRBV6-5 and TRBJ2-7; 10 bases map to TRBD2. V shed 6 bases, J shed 3 bases, and the junction held 8 bases outside the gene matches. The CDR3 extends over 15 amino acids. Per germline, CDR1 MNHEY and CDR2 SVGAGI. The CDR3 region has the DNA TGTGCCAGCAGCACCCGGACTAGCGGAAGCTACGAGCAGTACTTC. Amino acid sequence: CASSTRTSGSYEQYF.

This chain uses TRBV14 with TRBJ1-2; possibly TRBD1 for D (5 bases). Trimming left V 0 bases short and J 8 bases short, with 10 bases between. The CDR3 sequence is 13 residues long. Germline assignment: CDR1 SGHDN and CDR2 FVKESK. The CDR3 loop reads CASSQERGYGYTF. Written as DNA, the CDR3 is TGTGCCAGCAGCCAAGAAAGGGGATACGGCTACACCTTC.

This chain uses TRBV7-3 with TRBJ1-2, with D possibly being TRBD1 (5 bases). Trimming cost V 5 bases and J 4 bases, with 23 bases left between them. The CDR3 is made up of 17 amino acids. Germline V gene data show CDR1 as SGHTA and CDR2 as FQGTGA. CDR3 loop: CASSRHPGRTLSYGYTF. In nucleotides, the CDR3 is TGTGCCAGCAGCCGGCACCCAGGGCGGACTTTGTCCTATGGCTACACCTTC.

This sequence joins TRBV18 and TRBJ2-3; possible D gene TRBD2, 6 bases. This CDR3 is 14 amino acids long. CDR1 is KGHSH and CDR2 is LQKENI in the germline V gene. Trimming took off 2 bases at V and 3 bases at J, with 9 bases between the two ends. The CDR3 DNA follows: TGTGCCAGCTCACCATCAGGGAGGACAGATACGCAGTATTTT. This gives the protein CASSPSGRTDTQYF.

This clone has only a few counts. This chain joins TRBV7-9 and TRBJ2-5, with 8 bases aligning to TRBD2. The V and J ends lost 3 bases and 2 bases, in that order; junction bases with no gene match: 5. Germline-derived CDR1 and CDR2 are SEHNR and FQNEAQ (reference sequence). This CDR3 has 15 residues. The chain's CDR3 is CASSFRLASQETQYF. The CDR3 bases are TGTGCCAGCAGCTTTCGACTAGCGTCTCAAGAGACCCAGTACTTC.

In nucleotides, the CDR3 is TGTGCCACCAGCAGAGACTGGAGCACCACAGATACGCAGTATTTT. This gives the protein CATSRDWSTTDTQYF. The V gene is TRBV15, the J gene TRBJ2-3; no firm D call. The germline gives CDR1 LNHNV, CDR2 YYDKDF (reference sequence). Trimming took off 0 bases at V and 2 bases at J, with 9 bases between the two ends. The CDR3 length is 15 residues.

The chain recombines TRBV27 with TRBJ2-5, with D unclear. CDR1 is MNHEY and CDR2 is SMNVEV in the germline V gene (reference sequence). The CDR3 runs to 14 residues. V was clipped by 2 bases and J by 5 bases, with 12 bases between them. The CDR3 bases are TGTGCCAGCAGTTTAATCTCTGTAACGGAGACCCAGTACTTC. It specifies CASSLISVTETQYF.

A few counts support this clone. This chain uses TRBV5-1 with TRBJ2-7, with TRBD2 matching 10 bases. Trimming cost V 0 bases and J 5 bases; bases outside gene matches: 5. This CDR3 region has 15 residues. In germline, CDR1 is SGHRS, CDR2 YFSETQ. The chain's CDR3 is CASSLGLAGVNEQYF. The CDR3, as DNA: TGCGCCAGCAGCTTGGGGCTAGCGGGAGTTAACGAGCAGTACTTC.

The rearrangement uses TRBV11-3 and TRBJ2-1; TRBD2 matches at 12 bases. CDR3 length: 16 amino acids. CDR1 and CDR2 from the germline V gene are SGHNT and YENEEA. J lost 8 bases, V lost 1 base, and 6 bases had no gene match. In DNA, the CDR3 is TGTGCCAGCAGCTTAGTTGTAGGACTAGCGGGATATGAGCAGTTCTTC. It translates to CASSLVVGLAGYEQFF.

This clone occurred a few times. The V gene is TRBV29-1, the J gene TRBJ1-5; possible D gene TRBD1, 5 bases. Trimming removed 4 bases at V and 4 bases at J, with 11 bases between. The CDR3 contains 13 residues. Germline V gives CDR1 SQVTM, CDR2 ANQGSEA. Here the CDR3 reads CSVGQSYNQPQHF. In nucleotides, the CDR3 is TGCAGCGTTGGACAGAGTTATAATCAGCCCCAGCATTTT.

V gene TRBV30 combines with J gene TRBJ1-5; 11 nucleotides line up with TRBD1. J was trimmed by 9 bases and V by 5 bases; bases with no gene match: 3. CDR3 length: 12 residues. Germline V CDR1 and CDR2: GTSNPN, SVGIG (reference sequence). This chain's CDR3 is CAWGQGAWPQHF. The DNA of the CDR3 is TGTGCCTGGGGACAGGGGGCTTGGCCCCAGCATTTT.

The CDR3 region is CASSLLAGASYNEQFF. Written as DNA, the CDR3 is TGTGCCAGCAGCTTATTGGCGGGAGCTTCCTACAATGAGCAGTTCTTC. The V gene is TRBV13, the J gene TRBJ2-1; 7 nucleotides agree with TRBD2. Per germline, CDR1 PRHDT and CDR2 FYEKMQ (reference sequence). The V and J ends lost 2 bases and 1 base, in that order; junction bases with no gene match: 5. This CDR3 contains 16 residues.

This chain connects TRBV5-1 to TRBJ2-7, with D maybe TRBD1 (6 bases). CDR1 SGHRS and CDR2 YFSETQ come from the germline V gene. Trimming left V 0 bases short and J 4 bases short, with 14 bases between. The length of the CDR3 is 15 residues. Written as DNA, the CDR3 is TGCGCCAGCAGCTTGGCCGAAGCAGGGGTTTACGAGCAGTACTTC. Its protein is CASSLAEAGVYEQYF.

The chain carries TRBV10-3 and TRBJ2-5; tentative D call: TRBD2 (5 bases). From germline, CDR1 is ENHRY and CDR2 SYGVKD. V lost 10 bases to trimming and J lost 0 bases, with 9 bases between them. This CDR3 spans 12 amino acids. CDR3 region: CATKGDQETQYF. The DNA of the CDR3 is TGTGCCACCAAGGGAGACCAAGAGACCCAGTACTTC.

CDR3 residues: CAWSPLGGYQPQHF. The CDR3 DNA is TGTGCCTGGAGTCCTCTTGGGGGCTATCAGCCCCAGCATTTT. The J gene is TRBJ1-5, the V gene TRBV30; maybe TRBD1 (6 bases). CDR1 GTSNPN and CDR2 SVGIG come from the germline V gene (reference sequence). The CDR3 spans 14 residues. Trimming left V 2 bases short and J 5 bases short, with 13 bases between.

This clone occurred a few times. This chain joins TRBV28 and TRBJ2-1, with a possible D match to TRBD2 (6 bases). The CDR3 totals 15 residues. The germline gives CDR1 MDHEN, CDR2 SYDVKM. Trimming left V 9 bases short and J 3 bases short, with 18 bases between. The CDR3: CASSTPGLDYNEQFF. As DNA, the CDR3 is TGTGCCAGTTCCACCCCGGGACTTGACTACAATGAGCAGTTCTTC.

The chain is built from TRBV6-5 and TRBJ1-2, with 12 bases identical to TRBD1. With 8 bases clipped from V and 8 bases from J, the junction kept 6 bases outside the gene matches. CDR1 and CDR2 from the germline V gene are MNHEY and SVGAGI. This CDR3 has 13 amino acids. CDR3 sequence reads: CASQGTGGGGYTF. CDR3 coding DNA: TGTGCCAGCCAGGGGACAGGGGGCGGAGGCTACACCTTC.

The V gene is TRBV29-1, the J gene TRBJ2-3; TRBD2 agrees at 8 bases. CDR3 length equals 15 residues. The germline V gene has CDR1 SQVTM and CDR2 ANQGSEA. With 8 bases clipped from V and 5 bases from J, the junction kept 15 bases outside the gene matches. CDR3 protein: CSMRLAGGTQDTQYF. As DNA, the CDR3 is TGCAGCATGCGTCTGGCGGGGGGCACCCAAGATACGCAGTATTTT.

This clone was seen more than once but under ten times. This chain connects TRBV29-1 to TRBJ1-1; unclear D gene. The germline V gene has CDR1 SQVTM and CDR2 ANQGSEA. CDR3 length: 14 amino acids. V lost 3 bases to trimming and J lost 0 bases, with 11 bases between them. CDR3 in DNA: TGCAGCGTTGATGGGGTCGGTTTGAACACTGAAGCTTTCTTT. Translated, it gives CSVDGVGLNTEAFF.

CDR3 DNA sequence: TGTGCCAGCTCACCACAGGGTAGGGGCTCCGGGGCCAACGTCCTGACTTTC. Translating it yields CASSPQGRGSGANVLTF. J is TRBJ2-6 and V is TRBV18; a weak D match, TRBD1 (5 bases). V was shortened by 1 base and J by 4 bases, with 14 bases between the two germline ends. Germline V gene data show CDR1 as KGHSH and CDR2 as LQKENI. CDR3 size: 17 residues. Full variable domain (outside the CDR3, taken from reference TRBV18 and TRBJ2-6): NAGVMQNPRHLVRRRGQEARLRCSPMKGHSHVYWYRQLPEEGLKFMVYLQKENIIDESGMPKERFSAEFPKEGPSILRIQQVVRGDSAAYFCASSPQGRGSGANVLTFGAGSRLTVL.

The chain combines TRBV30 with TRBJ2-2; D possibly corresponds to TRBD1 (6 bases). The germline V gene has CDR1 GTSNPN and CDR2 SVGIG (reference sequence). The CDR3 has 14 residues. Trimming stripped 8 bases from V and 3 bases from J, with 16 bases between. CDR3 protein: CARGRDTDTGELFF. Here the CDR3 DNA reads TGTGCCAGGGGCCGGGACACAGACACCGGGGAGCTGTTTTTT.